A selection of T cell receptor beta chains follows, all from one sample in a study of T cell responses to AZD1222 COVID-19 vaccine. Only in-frame clones appear in the TCRdb table, and some are missing; sequencing was by immunoSEQ multiplex PCR. The sample records over 110,000 clones, roughly 92% being singletons. The source material was peripheral blood, sampled 28 days after the second AZD1222 dose. The receptors come from an adult who received the AZD1222 COVID-19 vaccine. CDR3s include the opening cysteine and the closing phenylalanine or tryptophan. A D gene is named only where the DNA matches it firmly. Expanded clones are given a class, and other clones once, few, many or no size at all.

j_call	v_call	clone_size	d_call	cdr3_length	cdr3_nt	cdr3_aa
TRBJ1-2	TRBV7-9	-	-	17	TGTGCCAGCAGCCCCGTAGGTAGACTGATCTCGCACTATGGCTACACCTTC	CASSPVGRLISHYGYTF
TRBJ2-3	TRBV7-8	once	TRBD2	19	TGTGCCAGCAGCTCTAACATCCTCCACTCAAAGGCGGGGGGAGATACGCAGTATTTT	CASSSNILHSKAGGDTQYF
TRBJ2-7	TRBV7-8	-	-	15	TGTGCCAGCAGCTTAGAGGACCTTAGCTCCTACGAGCAGTACTTC	CASSLEDLSSYEQYF
TRBJ1-3	TRBV7-9	-	-	17	TGTGCCAGCAGCTCTAGCTTCGGCGGGGTCCCTGGAAACACCATATATTTT	CASSSSFGGVPGNTIYF
TRBJ2-1	TRBV7-2	once	-	12	TGTGCCTCCCACAGGGGAGGGAATGAGCAGTTCTTC	CASHRGGNEQFF
TRBJ2-5	TRBV6-5	few	-	14	TGTGCCAGCAGGGCGGGGACAGTACAAGAGACCCAGTACTTC	CASRAGTVQETQYF
TRBJ2-7	TRBV3-1/TRBV3-2	-	TRBD1	16	TGTGCCAGCAGCCAAGAACTAGACAGGGGATACTACGAGCAGTACTTC	CASSQELDRGYYEQYF
TRBJ1-1	TRBV9	-	-	14	TGTGCCAGCAGCGTAGCGGGGAAGAACACTGAAGCTTTCTTT	CASSVAGKNTEAFF
TRBJ1-2	TRBV10-3	once	TRBD1	15	TGTGCCATCAGCCCTACCGGGACAGGGATCCATGGCTACACCTTC	CAISPTGTGIHGYTF
TRBJ2-2	TRBV11-3	-	TRBD1	13	TGTGCCAGCAGCGAACAGGGGGTCGGGGAGCTGTTTTTT	CASSEQGVGELFF
TRBJ2-2	TRBV2	few	TRBD1	17	TGTGCCAGCAGCTATCTCACAGGGGGCGGGTACACCGGGGAGCTGTTTTTT	CASSYLTGGGYTGELFF
TRBJ2-3	TRBV6-6	medium-sized	TRBD2	19	TGTGCCAGCAGTCTACTAGCGGGGGGCGCCTTCCTTAACGGGGATACGCAGTATTTT	CASSLLAGGAFLNGDTQYF
TRBJ2-7	TRBV5-5	-	-	13	TGTGCCAGCAGCTTGCCCCCTAGCGTCGAGCAGTACTTC	CASSLPPSVEQYF
TRBJ1-4	TRBV7-2	few	TRBD1	15	TGTGCCAGCAGCTTCGCGGGACAGGGGGCGAAAAAACTGTTTTTT	CASSFAGQGAKKLFF
TRBJ2-2	TRBV11-3	-	TRBD1	16	TGTGCCAGCAGCCTGGGACAGGGGTCGAACACCGGGGAGCTGTTTTTT	CASSLGQGSNTGELFF
TRBJ2-2	TRBV2	-	-	14	TGTGCCAGCAGTGGACAGATACTGGGCGGGGAGCTGTTTTTT	CASSGQILGGELFF
TRBJ1-1	TRBV4-1	-	-	16	TGCGCCAGCAGCCAAGCATATAGTAAAGGGAACACTGAAGCTTTCTTT	CASSQAYSKGNTEAFF
TRBJ1-1	TRBV29-1	-	-	14	TGCAGCGTTAGACCAGTACTCATGAACACTGAAGCTTTCTTT	CSVRPVLMNTEAFF
TRBJ2-3	TRBV2	-	-	15	TGTGCCAGCAGTGAAGGGCGGGATGGGGGTTATACGCAGTATTTT	CASSEGRDGGYTQYF
TRBJ2-5	TRBV18	once	-	15	TGTGCCAGCTCACGCCCCAGTGTGTCCCAAGAGACCCAGTACTTC	CASSRPSVSQETQYF
TRBJ1-5	TRBV3-1/TRBV3-2	-	-	14	TGTGCCAGCAGCCTCCATTCAACGGGTCAGCCCCAGCATTTT	CASSLHSTGQPQHF
TRBJ1-1	TRBV23-1	-	-	15	TGCGCCAGCGCCACCGGAGGGGACCTGAACACTGAAGCTTTCTTT	CASATGGDLNTEAFF
TRBJ1-4	TRBV6-6	once	TRBD1	14	TGTGCCAGCAAACAGACAGGGAACAATGAAAAACTGTTTTTT	CASKQTGNNEKLFF
TRBJ1-1	TRBV19	once	TRBD1	14	TGTGCCAGTAGTCTGACAGGGGGCGGGACTGAAGCTTTCTTT	CASSLTGGGTEAFF
TRBJ1-4	TRBV2	-	-	15	TGTGCCAGCAGTGGCAGGGACGGCACTAATGAAAAACTGTTTTTT	CASSGRDGTNEKLFF
TRBJ1-1	TRBV5-5	many	TRBD1	15	TGTGCCAGCAGCCTAGGACAGGGGGCGGGCACTGAAGCTTTCTTT	CASSLGQGAGTEAFF
TRBJ1-2	TRBV3-1/TRBV3-2	-	-	17	TGTGCCAGCAGCCAAGCCGCTGGCGGGGGTGGGTACTATGGCTACACCTTC	CASSQAAGGGGYYGYTF
TRBJ1-2	TRBV27	-	-	15	TGTGCCAGCAGTTTAAGGACCCCCACCCTATATGGCTACACCTTC	CASSLRTPTLYGYTF
TRBJ2-1	TRBV7-8	-	TRBD2	16	TGTGCCAGCAGCTGGACTAGCGGGAGGGCCAGGAATGAGCAGTTCTTC	CASSWTSGRARNEQFF
TRBJ1-4	TRBV19	-	TRBD1	16	TGTGCCAGTACCACCGGCGACAGGGCTGGTAATGAAAAACTGTTTTTT	CASTTGDRAGNEKLFF
TRBJ2-2	TRBV6-6	-	-	16	TGTGCCAGCAGTTTCGGGACCGTCCGGAACACCGGGGAGCTGTTTTTT	CASSFGTVRNTGELFF
TRBJ1-2	TRBV5-8	-	TRBD1	14	TGTGCCAGCAGCCCTAGGGGGCGGGTTGGAGGCTACACCTTC	CASSPRGRVGGYTF
TRBJ2-2	TRBV15	-	-	15	TGTGCCACCAGCAGAGATCGGTTGCCCACCGGGGAGCTGTTTTTT	CATSRDRLPTGELFF
TRBJ2-2	TRBV18	-	TRBD2	18	TGTGCCAGCTCTCGACCGGGACTAGCGGGACCATACACCGGGGAGCTGTTTTTT	CASSRPGLAGPYTGELFF
TRBJ2-5	TRBV11-2	-	-	13	TGTGCCAGCAGCTTGGGACACCAAGAGACCCAGTACTTC	CASSLGHQETQYF
TRBJ1-2	TRBV13	-	TRBD1	15	TGTGCCAGCAGCTTATCACGGACAGGGATCCATGGCTACACCTTC	CASSLSRTGIHGYTF
TRBJ1-2	TRBV5-5	-	-	15	TGTGCCAGCAGCTTAGCAGATACCGCTAACTATGGCTACACCTTC	CASSLADTANYGYTF
TRBJ1-2	TRBV2	-	TRBD1	13	TGTGCCAGCGATAAATTAACAGGGGCTGGCTACACCTTC	CASDKLTGAGYTF
TRBJ1-1	TRBV6-5	-	-	14	TGTGCCAGCAGGCCGACAGAGTCGAGCACTGAAGCTTTCTTT	CASRPTESSTEAFF
TRBJ1-5	TRBV28	-	TRBD1	15	TGTGCCAGCAGCGACAGGGGGGGGTGGAATCAGCCCCAGCATTTT	CASSDRGGWNQPQHF